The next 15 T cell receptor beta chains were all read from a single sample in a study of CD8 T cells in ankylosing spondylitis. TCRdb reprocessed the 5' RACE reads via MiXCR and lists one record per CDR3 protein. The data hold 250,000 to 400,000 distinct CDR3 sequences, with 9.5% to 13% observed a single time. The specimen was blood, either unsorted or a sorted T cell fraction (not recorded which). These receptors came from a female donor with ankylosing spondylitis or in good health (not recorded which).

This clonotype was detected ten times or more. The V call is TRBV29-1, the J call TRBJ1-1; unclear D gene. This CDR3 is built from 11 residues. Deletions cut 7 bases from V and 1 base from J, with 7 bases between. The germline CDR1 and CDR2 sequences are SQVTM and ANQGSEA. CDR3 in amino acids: CSGHGNTEAFF. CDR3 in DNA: TGCAGCGGTCACGGGAACACTGAAGCTTTCTTT.

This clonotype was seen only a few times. CDR3: CASSYGGLSTDTQYF. The CDR3 bases are TGTGCCAGTTCCTATGGGGGTCTCAGCACAGATACGCAGTATTTT. The chain combines TRBV21-1 with TRBJ2-3; the D segment call TRBD1 is taken from the table without a DNA check. TRBV21-1 is shown as a pseudogene. This CDR3 is built from 15 residues.

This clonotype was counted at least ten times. The CDR3 reads CASSLVRSAYEQYF. CDR3 coding DNA: TGTGCCAGCAGCTTAGTGCGGTCGGCTTACGAGCAGTACTTC. The V gene is TRBV11-2, the J gene TRBJ2-7, with D unresolved. The CDR3 has 14 residues. Trimming removed 1 base at V and 4 bases at J, with 11 bases between. From germline, CDR1 is SGHAT and CDR2 FQNNGV.

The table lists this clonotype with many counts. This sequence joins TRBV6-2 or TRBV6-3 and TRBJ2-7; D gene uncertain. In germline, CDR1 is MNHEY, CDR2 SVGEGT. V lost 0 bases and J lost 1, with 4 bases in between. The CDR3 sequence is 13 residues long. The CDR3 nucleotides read TGTGCCAGCAGTTACTCGTTGTCCTACGAGCAGTACTTC. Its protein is CASSYSLSYEQYF.

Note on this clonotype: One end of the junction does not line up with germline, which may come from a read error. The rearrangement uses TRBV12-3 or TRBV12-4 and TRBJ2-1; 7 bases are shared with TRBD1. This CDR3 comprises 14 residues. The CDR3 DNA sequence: TGTGCCAGCAGTCCAGGGACAGCTAACAATGGGCAGTTCTTC. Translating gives CASSPGTANNGQFF.

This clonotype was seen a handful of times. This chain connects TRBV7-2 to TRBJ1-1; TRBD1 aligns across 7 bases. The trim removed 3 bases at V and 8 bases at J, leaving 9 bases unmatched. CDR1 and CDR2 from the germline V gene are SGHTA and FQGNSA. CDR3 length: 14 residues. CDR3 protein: CASSFTRQGGEAFF. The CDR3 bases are TGTGCCAGCAGCTTCACAAGACAGGGCGGAGAAGCTTTCTTT.

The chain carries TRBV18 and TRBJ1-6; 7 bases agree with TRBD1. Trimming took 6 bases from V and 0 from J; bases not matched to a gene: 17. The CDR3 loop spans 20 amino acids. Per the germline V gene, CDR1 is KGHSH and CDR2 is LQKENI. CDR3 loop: CASSADRATFTSSYNSPLHF. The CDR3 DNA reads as TGTGCCAGCTCGGCAGACAGGGCTACGTTTACGAGCTCCTATAATTCACCCCTCCACTTT.

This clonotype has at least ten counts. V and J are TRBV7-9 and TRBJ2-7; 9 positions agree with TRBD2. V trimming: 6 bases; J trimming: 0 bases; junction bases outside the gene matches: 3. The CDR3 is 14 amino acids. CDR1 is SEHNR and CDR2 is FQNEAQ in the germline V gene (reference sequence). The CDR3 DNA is TGTGCCAGCAGTATTAGCGGGAGCTCCTACGAGCAGTACTTC. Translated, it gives CASSISGSSYEQYF.

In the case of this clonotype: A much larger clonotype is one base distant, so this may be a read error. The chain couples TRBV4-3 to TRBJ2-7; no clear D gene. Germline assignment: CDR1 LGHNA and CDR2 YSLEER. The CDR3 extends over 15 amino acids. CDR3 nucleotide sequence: TGCGCCGGCAGCCAAGAAATAGGGTCGACCTACGAGCAGTACTTC. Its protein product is CAGSQEIGSTYEQYF.

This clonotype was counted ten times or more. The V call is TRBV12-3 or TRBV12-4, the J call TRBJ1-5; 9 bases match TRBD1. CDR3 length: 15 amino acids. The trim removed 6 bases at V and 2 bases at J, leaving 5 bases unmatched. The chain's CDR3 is CASRMDRGRNQPQHF. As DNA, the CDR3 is TGTGCCAGCAGAATGGACAGGGGTCGCAATCAGCCCCAGCATTTT.

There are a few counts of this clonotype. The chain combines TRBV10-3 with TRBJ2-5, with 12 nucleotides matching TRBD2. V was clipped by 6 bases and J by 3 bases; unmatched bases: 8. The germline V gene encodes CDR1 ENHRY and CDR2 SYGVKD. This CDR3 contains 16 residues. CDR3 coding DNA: TGTGCCATCAGGACGAGGACTAGCGGGGAGGAAGAGACCCAGTACTTC. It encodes CAIRTRTSGEEETQYF.

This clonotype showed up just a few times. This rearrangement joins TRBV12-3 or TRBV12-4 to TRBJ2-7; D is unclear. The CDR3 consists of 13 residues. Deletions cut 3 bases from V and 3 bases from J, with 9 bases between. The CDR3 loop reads CASSFLSHYEQYF. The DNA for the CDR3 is TGTGCCAGCAGTTTCCTTAGCCACTACGAGCAGTACTTC.

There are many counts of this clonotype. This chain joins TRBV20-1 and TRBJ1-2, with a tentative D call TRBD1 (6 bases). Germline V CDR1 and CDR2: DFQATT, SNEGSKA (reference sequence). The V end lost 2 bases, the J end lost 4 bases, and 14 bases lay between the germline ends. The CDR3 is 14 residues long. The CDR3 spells CSARKSGGAYGYTF. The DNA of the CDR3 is TGCAGTGCTAGAAAAAGTGGGGGCGCCTATGGCTACACCTTC.

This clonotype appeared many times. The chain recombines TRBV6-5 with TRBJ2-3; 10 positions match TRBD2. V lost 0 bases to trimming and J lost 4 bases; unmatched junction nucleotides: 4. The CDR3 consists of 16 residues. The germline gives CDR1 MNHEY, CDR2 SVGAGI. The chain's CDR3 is CASSYSTSGRADTQYF. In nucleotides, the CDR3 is TGTGCCAGCAGTTACTCGACCAGCGGGAGGGCAGATACGCAGTATTTT.

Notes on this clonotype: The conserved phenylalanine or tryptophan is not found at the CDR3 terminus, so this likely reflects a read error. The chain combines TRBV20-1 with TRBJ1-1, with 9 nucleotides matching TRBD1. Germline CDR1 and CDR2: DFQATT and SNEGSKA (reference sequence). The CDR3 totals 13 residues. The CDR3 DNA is TGCAGTGTCAACAGGGGGCCGAACTCTGAAGCTTTCTTA. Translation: CSVNRGPNSEAFL.